This TCR beta chain was identified in a study of cytomegalovirus exposure and HLA in healthy donors. PCR employed 60 Vbeta and 13 Jbeta primers. Here immunoSEQ multiplex PCR was the method, and the copy in TCRdb shows in-frame clones only, minus some. Of 95,000 to 150,000 clones in the sample, 17% are singletons; the top ten hold about 3%. The V end was cut by 5 bases, the J end by 4 bases, with 13 bases between. The CDR3 length is 14 residues. The germline V gene has CDR1 SEHNR and CDR2 FQNEAQ (reference sequence). Study-wide findings and caveats: It was confirmed in vitro that three of the CMV-associated chains were specific for CMV antigens.

Turning to this clone: No antigen is known for it.

The clonotype originates from a female donor in good health and CMV-seropositive. Specimen: PBMCs. The chain couples TRBV7-9 to TRBJ2-3, with D possibly being TRBD2 (6 bases). The CDR3 DNA sequence: TGTGCCAGCAGCGGGCGGGACCTCGCAGATACGCAGTATTTT. It yields the protein CASSGRDLADTQYF.